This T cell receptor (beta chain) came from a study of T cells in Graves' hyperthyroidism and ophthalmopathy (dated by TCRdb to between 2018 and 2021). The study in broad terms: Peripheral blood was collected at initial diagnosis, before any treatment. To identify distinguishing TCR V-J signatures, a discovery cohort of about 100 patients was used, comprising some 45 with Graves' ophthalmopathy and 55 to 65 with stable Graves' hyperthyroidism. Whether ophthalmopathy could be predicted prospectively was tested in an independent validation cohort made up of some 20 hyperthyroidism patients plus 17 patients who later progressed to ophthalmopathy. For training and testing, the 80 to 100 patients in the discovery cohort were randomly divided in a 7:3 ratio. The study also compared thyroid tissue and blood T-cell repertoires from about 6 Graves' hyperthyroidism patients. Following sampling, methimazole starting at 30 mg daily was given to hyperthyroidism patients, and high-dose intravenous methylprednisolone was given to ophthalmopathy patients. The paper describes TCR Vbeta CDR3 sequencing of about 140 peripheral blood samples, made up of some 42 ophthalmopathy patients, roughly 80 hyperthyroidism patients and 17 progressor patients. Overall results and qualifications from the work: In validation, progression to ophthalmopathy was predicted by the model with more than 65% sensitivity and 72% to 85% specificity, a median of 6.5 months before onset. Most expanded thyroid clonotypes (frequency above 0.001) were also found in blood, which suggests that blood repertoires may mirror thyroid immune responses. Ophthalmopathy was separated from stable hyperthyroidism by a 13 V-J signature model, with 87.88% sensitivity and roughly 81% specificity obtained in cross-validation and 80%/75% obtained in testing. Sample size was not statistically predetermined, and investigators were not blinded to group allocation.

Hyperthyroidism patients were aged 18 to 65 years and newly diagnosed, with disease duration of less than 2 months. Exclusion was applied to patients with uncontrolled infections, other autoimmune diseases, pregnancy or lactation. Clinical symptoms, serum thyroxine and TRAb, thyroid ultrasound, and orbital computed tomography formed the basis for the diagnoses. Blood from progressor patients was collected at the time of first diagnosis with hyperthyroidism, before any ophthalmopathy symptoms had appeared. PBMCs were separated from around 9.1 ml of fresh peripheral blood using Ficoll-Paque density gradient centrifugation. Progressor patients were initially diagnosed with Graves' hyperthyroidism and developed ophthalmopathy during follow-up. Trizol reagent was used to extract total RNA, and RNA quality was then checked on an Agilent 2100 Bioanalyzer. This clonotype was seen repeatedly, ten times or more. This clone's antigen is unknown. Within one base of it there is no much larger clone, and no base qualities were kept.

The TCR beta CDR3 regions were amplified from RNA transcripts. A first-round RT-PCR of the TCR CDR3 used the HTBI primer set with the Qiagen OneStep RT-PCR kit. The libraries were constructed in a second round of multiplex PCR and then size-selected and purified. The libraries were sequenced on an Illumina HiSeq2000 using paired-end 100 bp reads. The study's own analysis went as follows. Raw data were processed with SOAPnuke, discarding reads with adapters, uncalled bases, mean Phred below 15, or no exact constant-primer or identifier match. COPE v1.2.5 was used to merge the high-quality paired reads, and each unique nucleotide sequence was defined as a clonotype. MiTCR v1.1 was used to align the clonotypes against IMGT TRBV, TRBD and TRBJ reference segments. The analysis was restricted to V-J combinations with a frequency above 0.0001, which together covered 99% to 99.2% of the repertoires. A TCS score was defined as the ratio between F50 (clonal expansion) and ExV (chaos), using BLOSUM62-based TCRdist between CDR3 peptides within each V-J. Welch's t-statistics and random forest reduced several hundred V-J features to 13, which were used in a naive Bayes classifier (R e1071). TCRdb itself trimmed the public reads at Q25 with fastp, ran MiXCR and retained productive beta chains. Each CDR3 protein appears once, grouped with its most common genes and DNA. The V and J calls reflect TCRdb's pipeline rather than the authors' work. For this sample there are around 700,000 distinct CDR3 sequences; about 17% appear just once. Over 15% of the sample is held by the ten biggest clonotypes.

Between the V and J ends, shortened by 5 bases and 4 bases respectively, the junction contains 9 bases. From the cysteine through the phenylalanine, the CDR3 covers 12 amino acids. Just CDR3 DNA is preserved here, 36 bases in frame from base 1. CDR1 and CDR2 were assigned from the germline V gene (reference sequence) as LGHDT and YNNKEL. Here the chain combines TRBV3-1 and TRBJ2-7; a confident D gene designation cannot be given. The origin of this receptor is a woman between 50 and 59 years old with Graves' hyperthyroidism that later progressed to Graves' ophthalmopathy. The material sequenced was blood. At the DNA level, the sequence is TGTGCCAGCAGCTTCTACAGTTACGAGCAGTACTTC. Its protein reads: CASSFYSYEQYF.